This T cell receptor beta chain appears in the sequencing data of a study of blood T cells in healthy people across ages. Study-wide context: The template switching approach captured approximately one barcoded beta molecule for every two T cells. Findings of the study overall: The study could not conclusively compare naive and antigen-experienced cells, given its unsorted PBMCs.

The CDR3 spans 15 residues. Germline-derived CDR1 and CDR2 are SGHTA and FQGTGA. V lost 5 bases and J 0 bases, leaving 11 bases between the germline ends. This clonotype was observed at least ten times. Antigen specificity is unknown. A sample-barcoded 5' primer and a J-beta primer mix were used in a second PCR of roughly 7 to 11 cycles. From the 5' RACE reads, TCRdb called clonotypes with MiXCR, one entry per CDR3 protein. The data show about 930,000 distinct CDR3 sequences, just under 30% seen once. These data also formed part of another study, on T cells of mothers and their children. That report adds: Samples were provided by three healthy Caucasian mothers and their six children.

The sequenced material came from blood. The chain joins TRBV7-3 to TRBJ2-1, with D possibly matching TRBD1 (5 bases). The TCR sequence derives from a woman aged 40 to 50 in good health. The CDR3 DNA reads as TGTGCCAGCAGCGCAGGGTTACTCTCCTACAATGAGCAGTTCTTC. Amino acids: CASSAGLLSYNEQFF.